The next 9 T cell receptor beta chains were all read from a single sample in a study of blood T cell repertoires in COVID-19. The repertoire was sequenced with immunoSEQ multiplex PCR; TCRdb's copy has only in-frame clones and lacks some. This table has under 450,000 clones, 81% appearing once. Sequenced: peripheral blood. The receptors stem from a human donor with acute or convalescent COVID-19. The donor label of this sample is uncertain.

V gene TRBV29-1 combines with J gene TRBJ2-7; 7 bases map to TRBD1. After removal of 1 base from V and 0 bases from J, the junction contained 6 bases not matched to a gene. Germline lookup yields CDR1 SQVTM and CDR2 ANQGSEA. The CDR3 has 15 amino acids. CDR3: CSVEVGRGSSYEQYF. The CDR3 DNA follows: TGCAGCGTTGAAGTAGGCAGGGGGTCCTCCTACGAGCAGTACTTC.

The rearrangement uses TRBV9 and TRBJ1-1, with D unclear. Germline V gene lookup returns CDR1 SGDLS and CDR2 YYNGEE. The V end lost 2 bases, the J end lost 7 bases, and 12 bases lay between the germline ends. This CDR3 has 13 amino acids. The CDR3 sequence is CASSVEGGVEAFF. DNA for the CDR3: TGTGCCAGCAGCGTGGAGGGTGGGGTTGAAGCTTTCTTT. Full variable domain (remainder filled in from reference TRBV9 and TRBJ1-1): DSGVTQTPKHLITATGQRVTLRCSPRSGDLSVYWYQQSLDQGLQFLIQYYNGEERAKGNILERFSAQQFPDLHSELNLSSLELGDSALYFCASSVEGGVEAFFGQGTRLTVV.

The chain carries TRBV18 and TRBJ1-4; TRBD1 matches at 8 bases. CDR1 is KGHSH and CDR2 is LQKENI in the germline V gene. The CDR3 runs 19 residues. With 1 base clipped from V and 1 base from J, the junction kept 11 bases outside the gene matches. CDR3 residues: CASSPQSLGRGRTNEKLFF. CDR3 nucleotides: TGTGCCAGCTCACCACAGTCTCTAGGCAGGGGGCGAACTAATGAAAAACTGTTTTTT.

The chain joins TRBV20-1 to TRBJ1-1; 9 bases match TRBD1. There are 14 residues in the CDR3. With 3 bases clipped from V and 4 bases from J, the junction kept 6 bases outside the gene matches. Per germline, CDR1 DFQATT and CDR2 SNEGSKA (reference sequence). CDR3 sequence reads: CSASRNRGLTEAFF. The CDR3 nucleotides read TGCAGTGCTAGTCGCAACAGGGGGCTCACTGAAGCTTTCTTT.

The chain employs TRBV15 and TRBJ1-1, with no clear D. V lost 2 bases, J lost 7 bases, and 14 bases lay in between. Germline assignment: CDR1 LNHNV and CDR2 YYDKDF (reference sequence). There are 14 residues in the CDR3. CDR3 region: CATSRSPGEIEAFF. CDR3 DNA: TGTGCCACCAGCAGATCCCCCGGGGAGATTGAAGCTTTCTTT.

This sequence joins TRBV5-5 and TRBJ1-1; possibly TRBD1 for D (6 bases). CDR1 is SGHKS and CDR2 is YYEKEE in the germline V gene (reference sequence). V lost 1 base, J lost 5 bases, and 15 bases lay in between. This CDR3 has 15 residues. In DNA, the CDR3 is TGTGCCAGCAGCTTGTTTACAGGGCAGAGGACTGAAGCTTTCTTT. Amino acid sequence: CASSLFTGQRTEAFF.

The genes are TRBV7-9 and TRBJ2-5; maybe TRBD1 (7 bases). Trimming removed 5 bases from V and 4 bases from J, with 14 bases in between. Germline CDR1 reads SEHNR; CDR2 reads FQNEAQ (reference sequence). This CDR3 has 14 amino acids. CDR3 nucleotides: TGTGCCAGCAGCCTCGCGGGACAGACAGAGACCCAGTACTTC. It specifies CASSLAGQTETQYF.

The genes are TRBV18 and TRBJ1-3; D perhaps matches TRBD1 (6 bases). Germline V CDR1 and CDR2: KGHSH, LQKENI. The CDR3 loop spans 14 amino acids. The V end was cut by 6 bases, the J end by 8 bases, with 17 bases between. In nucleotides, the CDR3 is TGTGCCAGCTCGCCAAACGTACAGGGAGACACCATATATTTT. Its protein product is CASSPNVQGDTIYF.

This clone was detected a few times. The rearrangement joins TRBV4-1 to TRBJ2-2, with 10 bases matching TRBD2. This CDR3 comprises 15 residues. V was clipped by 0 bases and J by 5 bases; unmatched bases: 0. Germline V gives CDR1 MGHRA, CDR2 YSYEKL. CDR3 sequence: CASSQELAGTGELFF. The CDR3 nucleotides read TGCGCCAGCAGCCAAGAACTAGCGGGGACCGGGGAGCTGTTTTTT.